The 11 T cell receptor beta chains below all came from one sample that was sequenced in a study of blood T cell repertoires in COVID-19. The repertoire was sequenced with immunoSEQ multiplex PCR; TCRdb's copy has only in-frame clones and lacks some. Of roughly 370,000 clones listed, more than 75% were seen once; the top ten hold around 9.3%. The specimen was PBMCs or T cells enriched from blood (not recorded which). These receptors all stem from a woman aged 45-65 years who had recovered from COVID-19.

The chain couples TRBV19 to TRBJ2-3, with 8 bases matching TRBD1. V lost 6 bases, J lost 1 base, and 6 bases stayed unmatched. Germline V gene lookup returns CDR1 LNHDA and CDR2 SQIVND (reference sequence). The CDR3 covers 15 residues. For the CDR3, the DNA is TGTGCCAGTAGCGATGACAGGGGCGGCACAGATACGCAGTATTTT. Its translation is CASSDDRGGTDTQYF.

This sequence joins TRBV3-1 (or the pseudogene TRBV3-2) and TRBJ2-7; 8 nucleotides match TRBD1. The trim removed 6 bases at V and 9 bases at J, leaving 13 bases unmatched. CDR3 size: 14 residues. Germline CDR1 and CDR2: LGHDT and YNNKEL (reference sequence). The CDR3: CASSATGGSSGQYF. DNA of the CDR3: TGTGCCAGCAGTGCCACAGGGGGGTCCTCAGGGCAGTACTTC.

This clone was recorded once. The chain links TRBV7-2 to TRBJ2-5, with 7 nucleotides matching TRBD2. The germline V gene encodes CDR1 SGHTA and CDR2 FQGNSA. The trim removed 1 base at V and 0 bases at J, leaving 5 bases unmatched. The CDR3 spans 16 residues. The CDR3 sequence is CASSLVSGEYQETQYF. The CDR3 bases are TGTGCCAGCAGCTTAGTGAGCGGGGAGTACCAAGAGACCCAGTACTTC.

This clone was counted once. The CDR3 is CASSLTGGESSGNTIYF. The CDR3 coding sequence is TGCGCCAGCAGCCTTACAGGAGGGGAGAGCTCTGGAAACACCATATATTTT. The gene calls are TRBV5-1 and TRBJ1-3; D may be TRBD1 (5 bases). Germline V gene lookup returns CDR1 SGHRS and CDR2 YFSETQ. The CDR3 consists of 17 residues. Trimming took 4 bases from V and 0 from J, leaving 17 bases between them.

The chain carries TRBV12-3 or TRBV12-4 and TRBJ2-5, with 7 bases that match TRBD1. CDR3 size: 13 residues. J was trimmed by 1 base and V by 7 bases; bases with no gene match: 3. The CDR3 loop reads CASNRDSQETQYF. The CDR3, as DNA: TGTGCCAGCAACCGGGACAGCCAAGAGACCCAGTACTTC.

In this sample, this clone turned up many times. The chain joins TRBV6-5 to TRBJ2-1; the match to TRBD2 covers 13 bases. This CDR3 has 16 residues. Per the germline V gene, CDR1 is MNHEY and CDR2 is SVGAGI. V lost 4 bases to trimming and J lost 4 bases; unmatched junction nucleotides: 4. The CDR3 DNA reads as TGTGCCAGCAGTTTCGGGACTAGCGGGATATACAATGAGCAGTTCTTC. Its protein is CASSFGTSGIYNEQFF.

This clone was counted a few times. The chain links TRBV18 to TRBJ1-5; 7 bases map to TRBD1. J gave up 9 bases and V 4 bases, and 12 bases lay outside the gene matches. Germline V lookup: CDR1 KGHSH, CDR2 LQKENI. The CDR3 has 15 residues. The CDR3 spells CASSQRTGGNGPQHF. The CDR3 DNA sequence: TGTGCCAGCTCACAACGGACAGGCGGCAATGGGCCCCAGCATTTT. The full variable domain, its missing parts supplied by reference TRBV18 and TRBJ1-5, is NAGVMQNPRHLVRRRGQEARLRCSPMKGHSHVYWYRQLPEEGLKFMVYLQKENIIDESGMPKERFSAEFPKEGPSILRIQQVVRGDSAAYFCASSQRTGGNGPQHFGDGTRLSIL.

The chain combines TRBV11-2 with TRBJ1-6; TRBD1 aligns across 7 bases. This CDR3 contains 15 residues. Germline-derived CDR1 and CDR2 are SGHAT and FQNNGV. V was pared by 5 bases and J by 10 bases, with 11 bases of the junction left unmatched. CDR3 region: CASSPSDRYRSPLHF. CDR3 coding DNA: TGTGCCAGCAGCCCATCGGACAGGTACAGGTCACCCCTCCACTTT.

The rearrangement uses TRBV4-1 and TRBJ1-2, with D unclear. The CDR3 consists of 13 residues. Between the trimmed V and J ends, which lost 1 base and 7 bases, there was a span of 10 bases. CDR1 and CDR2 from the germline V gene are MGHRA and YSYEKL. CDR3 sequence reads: CASSQANTVGYTF. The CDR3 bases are TGCGCCAGCAGCCAAGCTAATACGGTTGGCTACACCTTC.

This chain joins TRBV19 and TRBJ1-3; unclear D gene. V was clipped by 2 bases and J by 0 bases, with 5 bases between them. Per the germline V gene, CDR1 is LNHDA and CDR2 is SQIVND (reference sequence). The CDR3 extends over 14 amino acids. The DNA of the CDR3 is TGTGCCAGTAGTATACGGAGCTCTGGAAACACCATATATTTT. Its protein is CASSIRSSGNTIYF.

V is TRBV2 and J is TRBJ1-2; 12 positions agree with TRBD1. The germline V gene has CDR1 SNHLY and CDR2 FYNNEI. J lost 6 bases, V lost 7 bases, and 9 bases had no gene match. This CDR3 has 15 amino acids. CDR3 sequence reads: CASTGQGAYVDGYTF. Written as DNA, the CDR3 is TGTGCCAGCACGGGACAGGGGGCGTATGTCGATGGCTACACCTTC.